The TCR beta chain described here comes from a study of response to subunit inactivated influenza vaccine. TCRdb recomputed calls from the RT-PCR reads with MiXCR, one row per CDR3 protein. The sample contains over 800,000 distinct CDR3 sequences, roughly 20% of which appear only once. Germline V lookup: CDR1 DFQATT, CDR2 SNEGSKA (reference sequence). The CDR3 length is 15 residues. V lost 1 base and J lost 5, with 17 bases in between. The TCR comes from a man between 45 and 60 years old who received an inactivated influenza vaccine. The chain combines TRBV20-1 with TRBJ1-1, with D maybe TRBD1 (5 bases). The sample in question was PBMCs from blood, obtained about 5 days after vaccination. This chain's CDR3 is CSARASGWKWTEAFF. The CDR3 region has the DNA TGCAGTGCTAGAGCCTCAGGGTGGAAGTGGACTGAAGCTTTCTTT.